Presented here are 10 T cell receptor beta chains from one specimen sequenced in a study of blood T cell repertoires in COVID-19. The repertoire was sequenced with immunoSEQ multiplex PCR; TCRdb's copy has only in-frame clones and lacks some. The profile shows 50,000 to 60,000 clones, about 88% of them singletons. Source material: peripheral blood. The source is a human donor in a cohort sampled during active COVID-19.

The V call is TRBV6-9, the J call TRBJ2-2, with D possibly matching TRBD1 (5 bases). The V end lost 2 bases, the J end lost 4 bases, and 8 bases lay between the germline ends. Germline V gene sequence: CDR1 MNHGY, CDR2 SVAAGI. The CDR3 is 14 residues long. The CDR3 loop is CASSYGQSTGELFF. The CDR3 nucleotides read TGTGCCAGCAGTTATGGACAAAGCACCGGGGAGCTGTTTTTT.

This clone was seen just once. The chain joins TRBV9 to TRBJ1-1, with D possibly TRBD1 on 6 matching bases. The germline V gene has CDR1 SGDLS and CDR2 YYNGEE. V lost 0 bases, J lost 1 base, and 10 bases lay in between. This CDR3 contains 15 residues. The CDR3 here is CASSVGGRGNTEAFF. The CDR3 DNA is TGTGCCAGCAGCGTAGGCGGCAGGGGGAACACTGAAGCTTTCTTT.

CDR3 DNA: TGTGCCAGCAGCCTCGACAGGGGGGACTACAATGAGCAGTTCTTC. Protein product: CASSLDRGDYNEQFF. The V and J genes are TRBV2 and TRBJ2-1, with 9 bases identical to TRBD1. V lost 6 bases to trimming and J lost 3 bases; unmatched junction nucleotides: 6. The CDR3 is made up of 15 amino acids. The germline CDR1 and CDR2 sequences are SNHLY and FYNNEI.

Written as DNA, the CDR3 is TGTGCCAGCAGTTCACGGACAGGGGCTAACTATGGCTACACCTTC. Its translation is CASSSRTGANYGYTF. The rearrangement uses TRBV27 and TRBJ1-2; 9 bases are shared with TRBD1. The CDR3 contains 15 residues. The trim removed 4 bases at V and 0 bases at J, leaving 3 bases unmatched. Germline CDR1 is MNHEY and CDR2 is SMNVEV (reference sequence).

This clone is a singleton in its sample. This chain joins TRBV21-1 and TRBJ2-7; the table gives TRBD2 as D, unverified against the DNA. TRBV21-1 is given as a pseudogene. This CDR3 contains 13 residues. The CDR3 here is CASSHYCDYEQYV. The CDR3 DNA reads as TGTGCCAGCAGCCATTATTGCGATTACGAGCAGTACGTC.

The rearrangement links TRBV18 to TRBJ2-7, with TRBD2 matching 10 bases. This CDR3 spans 15 amino acids. Germline V lookup: CDR1 KGHSH, CDR2 LQKENI. V shed 5 bases and J 5 bases; nucleotides not matched to a gene: 9. CDR3 DNA sequence: TGTGCCAGCTCATCACTAGCGGGATCAATAGACGAGCAGTACGTC. It yields the protein CASSSLAGSIDEQYV.

V is TRBV7-2 and J is TRBJ2-5; 7 bases are shared with TRBD2. Germline lookup yields CDR1 SGHTA and CDR2 FQGNSA. Trimming removed 3 bases from V and 5 bases from J; junction bases left unmatched: 3. This CDR3 contains 13 residues. The CDR3 DNA is TGTGCCAGCAGCTTCGCGGGAGTGGAGACCCAGTACTTC. It codes for CASSFAGVETQYF.

On this clone itself: At one boundary the junction diverges from the germline segment, which might be a read error. The CDR3 spells CASSLSWAGLNF. The CDR3 DNA reads as TGTGCCAGCAGTTTATCTTGGGCAGGCCTCAACTTC. V is TRBV28 and J is TRBJ2-7; D gene uncertain. This CDR3 is built from 12 residues. CDR1 MDHEN and CDR2 SYDVKM come from the germline V gene.

V is TRBV9 and J is TRBJ2-3; 8 nucleotides agree with TRBD2. The junction had 3 bases not matched to a gene; V was cut back by 3 bases and J by 6 bases. This CDR3 is 13 amino acids long. Looked up from germline, CDR1 is SGDLS and CDR2 is YYNGEE. The CDR3, as DNA: TGTGCCAGCAGCGAAGCGGGGGTTGATACGCAGTATTTT. It translates to CASSEAGVDTQYF.

This chain uses TRBV25-1 with TRBJ1-2; TRBD1 matches 9 bases. This CDR3 is built from 14 residues. J was trimmed by 6 bases and V by 9 bases; bases with no gene match: 11. CDR1 and CDR2 (germline): MGHDK, SYGVNS. Written as DNA, the CDR3 is TGTGCCAGTCAAGGACCGGGACAGGGACATGGCTACACCTTC. This translates into CASQGPGQGHGYTF.